This T cell receptor (beta chain) was documented in a study of blood T cell repertoires in COVID-19. Study in general: COVID-19 samples collected from the United States, Italy and Spain covered acute and convalescent phases.

Those who participated ranged in age from about 18 to 89 years and resided in under 25 US areas. Clinical histories supplied by participants themselves formed the basis of cohort assignment. Original handling: How many nucleated cells were present was estimated from reference gene primer amplification. Using immunoSEQ multiplex PCR, the repertoire was profiled, and TCRdb retains in-frame clones only, with some absent. V and J calls and clone size come straight from that table; D and trimming were deduced from the DNA. Of about 300,000 clones detected, roughly 85% appear once; the ten largest clones hold 2.2%. Material: PBMCs or T cells enriched from blood (not recorded which). This clonotype was sampled from a man younger than 45 who had recovered from COVID-19.

The CDR3 is CASSSYRAGGYNEQFF. CDR3 DNA sequence: TGTGCCAGCAGTTCCTACAGGGCAGGAGGCTACAATGAGCAGTTCTTC. This rearrangement joins TRBV27 to TRBJ2-1; D might be TRBD1 (6 bases). In germline, CDR1 is MNHEY, CDR2 SMNVEV (reference sequence). Trimming removed 4 bases from V and 3 bases from J, with 16 bases in between. The CDR3 runs to 16 residues.